A single sample is the source of the 25 T cell receptor beta chains below, sequenced in a study of T cells after yellow fever vaccination. One entry per CDR3 protein results from TCRdb running MiXCR on the 5' RACE reads. The sample holds some 670,000 distinct CDR3 sequences; approximately 13% are singletons and the top ten take 15%. The source material was PBMCs, sampled on the day of the yellow fever booster vaccination. The receptors were sampled from a man aged 25-40 years who received the YFV17D yellow fever vaccine.

The chain joins TRBV19 to TRBJ1-1; D uncertain. Germline-derived CDR1 and CDR2 are LNHDA and SQIVND (reference sequence). Trimming shortened V by 9 bases and J by 1 base, and 6 bases separated the two germline ends. CDR3 length equals 11 residues. The CDR3 DNA reads TGTGCCAGCTTGGGGAACACTGAAGCTTTCTTT. Its protein is CASLGNTEAFF.

This chain joins TRBV5-6 and TRBJ2-1; TRBD1 or TRBD2 may be the D gene (6 bases each). Germline CDR1 SGHDT, CDR2 YYEEEE. The germline V and J ends were trimmed by 1 base and 15 bases, with 17 bases remaining between them. The CDR3 runs 13 residues. CDR3 sequence: CASSLSGAFRGFF. Written as DNA, the CDR3 is TGTGCCAGCAGCTTGTCGGGGGCCTTCAGGGGGTTCTTC.

This clonotype was recorded only once. The V call is TRBV12-3 or TRBV12-4, the J call TRBJ2-2; possibly TRBD1 for D (6 bases). V lost 1 base and J 5 bases, leaving 11 bases between the germline ends. The CDR3 contains 15 residues. CDR3 sequence reads: CASSLGGGRTGELFF. CDR3 coding DNA: TGTGCCAGCAGTTTAGGAGGGGGACGGACCGGGGAGCTGTTTTTT.

This clonotype has a count of ten or more. The rearrangement links TRBV7-9 to TRBJ1-5; 7 bases align to TRBD1. The V gene end was trimmed by 5 bases and the J gene end by 4 bases; junction bases not matched to a gene: 8. This CDR3 is 15 amino acids long. Germline V gene sequence: CDR1 SEHNR, CDR2 FQNEAQ (reference sequence). The CDR3 nucleotides read TGTGCCAGCAGCCCCCTGGGGGACAGAAATCAGCCCCAGCATTTT. It translates to CASSPLGDRNQPQHF. The entire variable domain, with the rest obtained from reference TRBV7-9 and TRBJ1-5, is as follows: DTGVSQNPRHKITKRGQNVTFRCDPISEHNRLYWYRQTLGQGPEFLTYFQNEAQLEKSRLLSDRFSAERPKGSFSTLEIQRTEQGDSAMYLCASSPLGDRNQPQHFGDGTRLSIL.

In this sample, this clonotype turned up a few times. This chain connects TRBV6-5 to TRBJ2-7; possible D gene TRBD1, 6 bases. This CDR3 has 15 residues. V lost 0 bases and J 2 bases, leaving 11 bases between the germline ends. CDR1 MNHEY and CDR2 SVGAGI come from the germline V gene. The CDR3 sequence: CASSYSGAWAYEQYF. Written as DNA, the CDR3 is TGTGCCAGCAGTTACTCGGGGGCGTGGGCCTACGAGCAGTACTTC.

With regard to this clonotype: One end of the junction varies from germline; a read error may be responsible. The chain links TRBV20-1 to TRBJ2-7; D is perhaps TRBD2 (5 bases). The CDR3 sequence is 15 residues long. Germline V gene sequence: CDR1 DFQATT, CDR2 SNEGSKA (reference sequence). The CDR3 loop is CSARARTVRGDELYF. CDR3 coding DNA: TGCAGTGCTAGAGCAAGGACTGTACGGGGAGACGAGCTGTACTTC.

This chain links TRBV6-5 with TRBJ2-5, with 8 nucleotides matching TRBD2. CDR3 length: 15 residues. In germline, CDR1 is MNHEY, CDR2 SVGAGI. J gave up 1 base and V 2 bases, and 3 bases lay outside the gene matches. The CDR3 DNA reads as TGTGCCAGCAGTTACGTAGCGGGGCCCCAAGAGACCCAGTACTTC. Its translation is CASSYVAGPQETQYF.

The gene calls are TRBV12-3 or TRBV12-4 and TRBJ2-1; D unclear. V was pared by 2 bases and J by 4 bases, with 9 bases between. The CDR3 length is 14 residues. The CDR3 DNA reads as TGTGCCAGCAGTTTAAGTTTACAATACAATGAGCAGTTCTTC. This gives the protein CASSLSLQYNEQFF.

The chain is built from TRBV24-1 and TRBJ1-5; TRBD1 matches at 8 bases. This CDR3 comprises 17 residues. Looked up from germline, CDR1 is KGHDR and CDR2 is SFDVKD. J was trimmed by 5 bases and V by 3 bases; bases with no gene match: 11. The CDR3 protein is CATSDPQGALSDQPQHF. In DNA, the CDR3 is TGTGCCACCAGTGATCCCCAGGGGGCGTTATCCGATCAGCCCCAGCATTTT.

The sample holds a few counts of this clonotype. The V gene is TRBV7-2, the J gene TRBJ1-1, with 7 bases that match TRBD1. Per the germline V gene, CDR1 is SGHTA and CDR2 is FQGNSA. Trimming removed 5 bases from V and 7 bases from J; junction bases left unmatched: 10. CDR3 length: 14 residues. The DNA of the CDR3 is TGTGCCAGCAGCCAGAAGACAGGGCTAGGTGAAGCTTTCTTT. The encoded protein is CASSQKTGLGEAFF.

This clonotype was observed a handful of times. This chain links TRBV7-2 with TRBJ1-4; 9 bases line up with TRBD1. This CDR3 is 15 amino acids long. Unmatched junction bases numbered 6, after V lost 5 bases and J lost 5 bases. Looked up from germline, CDR1 is SGHTA and CDR2 is FQGNSA. Here the CDR3 reads CASSIQGALNEKLFF. The CDR3 DNA reads TGTGCCAGCAGCATACAGGGGGCTCTAAATGAAAAACTGTTTTTT.

This clonotype was counted only a few times. V and J are TRBV6-2 or TRBV6-3 and TRBJ2-1; 9 bases align to TRBD2. This CDR3 is 17 amino acids long. The J segment lost 8 bases and the V segment lost 6 bases, leaving 17 bases of the junction unmatched. The germline V gene encodes CDR1 MNHEY and CDR2 SVGEGT. CDR3 region: CASSRVGASGRLDEQFF. CDR3 bases: TGTGCCAGCAGCCGGGTCGGGGCAAGCGGGAGGCTCGATGAGCAGTTCTTC.

In its sample, this clonotype was seen a few times. The gene calls are TRBV19 and TRBJ1-4; TRBD1 agrees at 7 bases. Trimming removed 6 bases from V and 3 bases from J; junction bases left unmatched: 7. Germline values: CDR1 LNHDA, CDR2 SQIVND (reference sequence). CDR3 length equals 15 residues. CDR3 nucleotides: TGTGCCAGTAGGAGAACCGGGACAGCTAATGAAAAACTGTTTTTT. Translated, it gives CASRRTGTANEKLFF.

The table lists this clonotype with a few counts. The chain has TRBV5-1 and TRBJ2-3; D tentatively fits TRBD1 or TRBD2 (5 bases each). CDR1 is SGHRS, CDR2 YFSETQ, per germline. The length of the CDR3 is 15 residues. Trimming took off 0 bases at V and 1 base at J, with 9 bases between the two ends. The CDR3 DNA reads as TGCGCCAGCAGCTTGGTCGGGACCCGCACAGATACGCAGTATTTT. This gives the protein CASSLVGTRTDTQYF.

The chain has TRBV27 and TRBJ2-7; D possibly matches TRBD1 or TRBD2 (5 bases each). The CDR3 is 16 residues long. Germline CDR1 is MNHEY and CDR2 is SMNVEV (reference sequence). Trimming took off 0 bases at V and 1 base at J, with 13 bases between the two ends. This chain's CDR3 is CASSLSGVGVSYEQYF. CDR3 DNA: TGTGCCAGCAGTTTATCGGGGGTTGGGGTGTCCTACGAGCAGTACTTC.

The chain couples TRBV20-1 to TRBJ2-2, with 7 bases fitting TRBD2. The junction had 5 bases not matched to a gene; V was cut back by 0 bases and J by 7 bases. The CDR3 is 14 amino acids. Germline values: CDR1 DFQATT, CDR2 SNEGSKA (reference sequence). The CDR3 sequence is CSARERRELGELFF. The CDR3, as DNA: TGCAGTGCTAGAGAGAGGCGGGAGCTCGGGGAGCTGTTTTTT.

The table lists this clonotype with many counts. The chain combines TRBV5-4 with TRBJ2-2, with 8 bases aligning to TRBD2. Germline CDR1 and CDR2: SGHNT and YYREEE (reference sequence). The J segment lost 5 bases and the V segment lost 4 bases, leaving 7 bases of the junction unmatched. This CDR3 is 15 amino acids long. The CDR3 region has the DNA TGTGCCAGCAGCGGGGGGACTAGTCGAACCGGGGAGCTGTTTTTT. It yields the protein CASSGGTSRTGELFF.

This clonotype was counted many times. The V call is TRBV5-6, the J call TRBJ2-7; TRBD1 aligns across 9 bases. V was clipped by 2 bases and J by 6 bases; unmatched bases: 12. CDR3 size: 16 residues. Germline CDR1 is SGHDT and CDR2 is YYEEEE. CDR3 sequence reads: CASSLPSGQGEFEQYF. CDR3 DNA sequence: TGTGCCAGCAGCTTACCTTCGGGACAGGGCGAGTTCGAGCAGTACTTC.

This clonotype was counted between two and nine times. The V call is TRBV20-1, the J call TRBJ2-7; 12 nucleotides agree with TRBD2. V shed 0 bases, J shed 4 bases, and the junction held 4 bases outside the gene matches. The germline CDR1 and CDR2 sequences are DFQATT and SNEGSKA (reference sequence). The CDR3 has 15 residues. In DNA, the CDR3 is TGCAGTGCTAGAGATCGGCTAGCGGGAGGGTACGAGCAGTACTTC. Amino acids: CSARDRLAGGYEQYF.

The V and J genes are TRBV11-2 and TRBJ2-2, with 15 bases that match TRBD2. The germline V gene encodes CDR1 SGHAT and CDR2 FQNNGV. CDR3 length: 19 amino acids. J gave up 0 bases and V 5 bases, and 7 bases lay outside the gene matches. CDR3 protein: CASSRWTSGGAANTGELFF. In nucleotides, the CDR3 is TGTGCCAGCAGCCGATGGACTAGCGGGGGGGCGGCGAACACCGGGGAGCTGTTTTTT.

This clonotype was counted between two and nine times. The V gene is TRBV20-1, the J gene TRBJ1-5; TRBD1 is a possible D gene (5 bases). Germline V lookup: CDR1 DFQATT, CDR2 SNEGSKA (reference sequence). The CDR3 consists of 13 residues. The V and J ends lost 5 bases and 2 bases respectively, with 10 bases between them. The CDR3 bases are TGCAGTGCTCCGGGGGGTCGCAATCAGCCCCAGCATTTT. Protein product: CSAPGGRNQPQHF.

The rearrangement uses TRBV7-9 and TRBJ2-1; D gene ambiguous. Germline V gene data show CDR1 as SEHNR and CDR2 as FQNEAQ (reference sequence). The CDR3 is made up of 15 amino acids. Trimming stripped 1 base from V and 6 bases from J, with 13 bases between. CDR3 DNA sequence: TGTGCCAGCAGCTTAGAAGGGCTACCAACCAATGAGCAGTTCTTC. Encoded protein: CASSLEGLPTNEQFF. Filled out from reference TRBV7-9 and TRBJ2-1, the complete variable domain reads DTGVSQNPRHKITKRGQNVTFRCDPISEHNRLYWYRQTLGQGPEFLTYFQNEAQLEKSRLLSDRFSAERPKGSFSTLEIQRTEQGDSAMYLCASSLEGLPTNEQFFGPGTRLTVL.

The genes are TRBV15 and TRBJ2-7; D unresolved. The CDR3 runs to 14 residues. V shed 0 bases and J shed 3 bases, with 9 bases lying between them. Germline assignment: CDR1 LNHNV and CDR2 YYDKDF (reference sequence). The CDR3 loop is CATSRDPGYYEQYF. In DNA, the CDR3 is TGTGCCACCAGCAGAGATCCAGGTTACTACGAGCAGTACTTC.

The chain has TRBV27 and TRBJ2-7; no definite D call. Per the germline V gene, CDR1 is MNHEY and CDR2 is SMNVEV (reference sequence). V shed 6 bases and J shed 0 bases, with 9 bases lying between them. The CDR3 covers 13 residues. This chain's CDR3 is CASRPGPSYEQYF. CDR3 bases: TGTGCCAGCAGACCCGGGCCCTCCTACGAGCAGTACTTC.

The chain links TRBV20-1 to TRBJ2-7; the D gene is possibly TRBD2 (5 bases). This CDR3 has 14 amino acids. V was trimmed by 3 bases and J by 2 bases, leaving 14 bases between them. Germline CDR1 and CDR2: DFQATT and SNEGSKA (reference sequence). The CDR3 loop is CSARRDFDTYEQYF. CDR3 in DNA: TGCAGTGCTAGGAGGGATTTCGACACCTACGAGCAGTACTTC.